The 22 T cell receptor beta chains below all came from one sample that was sequenced in a study of blood T cell repertoires in COVID-19. The method was immunoSEQ multiplex PCR; TCRdb's version includes in-frame clones alone and lacks a portion of them. The profile shows 40,000 to 50,000 clones, roughly 83% of them singletons. Sequenced input: peripheral blood. The receptor source for this set is an older woman with acute or convalescent COVID-19.

The chain combines TRBV7-2 with TRBJ1-1; D unresolved. Trimming took off 3 bases at V and 1 base at J, with 9 bases between the two ends. Germline assignment: CDR1 SGHTA and CDR2 FQGNSA. This CDR3 comprises 14 residues. The CDR3 DNA is TGTGCCAGCAGCTTGTCATTCAAGAACACTGAAGCTTTCTTT. Translation gives CASSLSFKNTEAFF.

The V and J genes are TRBV3-1 (or the pseudogene TRBV3-2) and TRBJ2-7; 8 bases match TRBD2. The CDR3 loop spans 15 amino acids. Per the germline V gene, CDR1 is LGHDT and CDR2 is YNNKEL (reference sequence). Losses at the gene ends were 2 bases for V and 4 bases for J; bases not matched to a gene: 7. CDR3 sequence: CASSQSLAGQYEQYF. The DNA of the CDR3 is TGTGCCAGCAGCCAAAGTTTAGCGGGGCAGTACGAGCAGTACTTC.

The chain combines TRBV5-1 with TRBJ1-3; the D gene is possibly TRBD1 (6 bases). The V and J ends lost 3 bases and 2 bases respectively, with 12 bases between them. This CDR3 has 15 amino acids. Germline CDR1 is SGHRS and CDR2 is YFSETQ. This chain's CDR3 is CASSSQGNAGNTIYF. The CDR3 DNA sequence: TGCGCCAGCAGCTCTCAGGGGAACGCTGGAAACACCATATATTTT.

V and J are TRBV13 and TRBJ2-1; the match to TRBD2 covers 15 bases. The germline V gene has CDR1 PRHDT and CDR2 FYEKMQ (reference sequence). The V and J ends lost 1 base and 5 bases, in that order; junction bases with no gene match: 6. The CDR3 is 18 amino acids. Here the CDR3 reads CASSLVSGLAGGHNEQFF. The CDR3 bases are TGTGCCAGCAGCTTAGTTTCGGGACTAGCGGGGGGACACAATGAGCAGTTCTTC.

This chain joins TRBV6-5 and TRBJ1-5, with 7 positions matching TRBD1. Unmatched junction bases numbered 9, after V lost 8 bases and J lost 2 bases. Germline V gives CDR1 MNHEY, CDR2 SVGAGI. This CDR3 comprises 15 residues. The CDR3 loop is CASSPDRLGNQPQHF. The CDR3 DNA follows: TGTGCCAGCTCCCCGGACAGGTTGGGCAATCAGCCCCAGCATTTT.

This clone was found once. V is TRBV7-6 and J is TRBJ1-5, with D unresolved. In germline, CDR1 is SGHVS, CDR2 FNYEAQ. V shed 0 bases and J shed 4 bases, with 4 bases lying between them. The CDR3 totals 13 residues. The CDR3 spells CASSLAINQPQHF. The CDR3 coding sequence is TGTGCCAGCAGCTTAGCTATAAATCAGCCCCAGCATTTT.

The rearrangement uses TRBV3-1 (or the pseudogene TRBV3-2) and TRBJ1-3; D is undetermined. Germline V gives CDR1 LGHDT, CDR2 YNNKEL (reference sequence). V dropped 7 bases and J dropped 0 bases, with 13 bases sitting between them. The CDR3 contains 15 residues. The CDR3 is CASKLGGISGNTIYF. The CDR3 region has the DNA TGTGCCAGCAAACTGGGCGGGATCTCTGGAAACACCATATATTTT.

This chain links TRBV9 with TRBJ1-2; D call uncertain. V gave up 0 bases and J gave up 6 bases, with 6 bases separating them. The germline V gene encodes CDR1 SGDLS and CDR2 YYNGEE. The CDR3 has 12 amino acids. CDR3 DNA sequence: TGTGCCAGCAGCGTAGGGCAGGATGGCTACACCTTC. Its translation is CASSVGQDGYTF.

V gene TRBV5-1 combines with J gene TRBJ1-3; 11 bases align to TRBD1. Germline CDR1 reads SGHRS; CDR2 reads YFSETQ. V trimming: 4 bases; J trimming: 3 bases; junction bases outside the gene matches: 3. The CDR3 runs to 15 residues. CDR3: CASSPGTGGGNTIYF. The CDR3 DNA follows: TGCGCCAGCAGCCCCGGGACAGGGGGTGGAAACACCATATATTTT.

The genes are TRBV30 and TRBJ2-7; TRBD1 agrees at 7 bases. V gave up 4 bases and J gave up 2 bases; unmatched junction bases: 11. CDR1 and CDR2 from the germline V gene are GTSNPN and SVGIG (reference sequence). The CDR3 spans 15 residues. CDR3 DNA: TGTGCCTGGACCTCATATCAGACAGGGACCTACGAGCAGTACTTC. Translated, it gives CAWTSYQTGTYEQYF.

J is TRBJ2-3 and V is TRBV28, with 8 bases lining up with TRBD2. The CDR3 runs 12 residues. Germline V lookup: CDR1 MDHEN, CDR2 SYDVKM. The junction had 7 bases not matched to a gene; V was cut back by 11 bases and J by 6 bases. For the CDR3, the DNA is TGTGCCTCCGGGACTAGTCACGATACGCAGTATTTT. Translating it yields CASGTSHDTQYF. Full variable domain (outside the CDR3, taken from reference TRBV28 and TRBJ2-3): DVKVTQSSRYLVKRTGEKVFLECVQDMDHENMFWYRQDPGLGLRLIYFSYDVKMKEKGDIPEGYSVSREKKERFSLILESASTNQTSMYLCASGTSHDTQYFGPGTRLTVL.

The chain recombines TRBV6-6 with TRBJ1-2, with 8 bases lining up with TRBD1. This CDR3 has 17 amino acids. The V gene end was trimmed by 5 bases and the J gene end by 0 bases; junction bases not matched to a gene: 11. The V gene's germline CDR1 is MNHNY and CDR2 SVGAGI (reference sequence). The CDR3 nucleotides are TGTGCCAGCAGTCTAGATGGACAGGGCCGAGCTAACTATGGCTACACCTTC. Amino acids: CASSLDGQGRANYGYTF.

The chain employs TRBV27 and TRBJ1-2; TRBD1 matches 7 bases. V shed 4 bases and J 8 bases; nucleotides not matched to a gene: 7. Germline values: CDR1 MNHEY, CDR2 SMNVEV (reference sequence). The CDR3 contains 13 residues. CDR3 in DNA: TGTGCCAGCAGTTCCCAGGGGGTGGGGGGCTACACCTTC. Amino acids: CASSSQGVGGYTF.

J is TRBJ2-1 and V is TRBV28, with a tentative D call TRBD2 (6 bases). Looked up from germline, CDR1 is MDHEN and CDR2 is SYDVKM. Trimming shortened V by 6 bases and J by 7 bases, and 19 bases separated the two germline ends. The CDR3 has 15 residues. In DNA, the CDR3 is TGTGCCAGCAGAGGGGACTTCTCTCTTCGGAATGAGCAGTTCTTC. It translates to CASRGDFSLRNEQFF. Using reference TRBV28 and TRBJ2-1 for the parts outside the CDR3, the full variable domain is DVKVTQSSRYLVKRTGEKVFLECVQDMDHENMFWYRQDPGLGLRLIYFSYDVKMKEKGDIPEGYSVSREKKERFSLILESASTNQTSMYLCASRGDFSLRNEQFFGPGTRLTVL.

CDR3 sequence: CASSLESLGRQYF. The CDR3 DNA is TGTGCCAGCAGCTTAGAGTCCCTTGGGCGTCAGTATTTT. The gene calls are TRBV7-9 and TRBJ2-3; D gene unclear. Trimming pared 1 base from V and 12 bases from J, leaving 14 bases between. The CDR3 consists of 13 residues. CDR1 and CDR2 from the germline V gene are SEHNR and FQNEAQ (reference sequence).

This chain connects TRBV6-5 to TRBJ2-1; TRBD1 is a possible D gene (6 bases). The germline gives CDR1 MNHEY, CDR2 SVGAGI. The CDR3 totals 15 residues. V was clipped by 4 bases and J by 2 bases, with 12 bases between them. For the CDR3, the DNA is TGTGCCAGCAGTTTACGGGACACTACCTACAATGAGCAGTTCTTC. Residues: CASSLRDTTYNEQFF.

The chain links TRBV3-1 (or the pseudogene TRBV3-2) to TRBJ2-1; 12 nucleotides match TRBD2. The germline CDR1 and CDR2 sequences are LGHDT and YNNKEL (reference sequence). CDR3 length: 20 amino acids. After removal of 0 bases from V and 6 bases from J, the junction contained 15 bases not matched to a gene. The CDR3 is CASSQDGRLAGVTIGNEQFF. Here the CDR3 DNA reads TGTGCCAGCAGCCAAGATGGAAGACTAGCGGGAGTTACGATTGGCAATGAGCAGTTCTTC.

This clone appeared once. The genes are TRBV10-3 and TRBJ1-5, with 7 nucleotides matching TRBD1. J gave up 4 bases and V 2 bases, and 8 bases lay outside the gene matches. The CDR3 covers 16 residues. Per the germline V gene, CDR1 is ENHRY and CDR2 is SYGVKD. The CDR3 coding sequence is TGTGCCATCAGTGAGAAACAGGGGACTGGTAATCAGCCCCAGCATTTT. Translation: CAISEKQGTGNQPQHF.

The chain couples TRBV7-9 to TRBJ2-7; 7 bases line up with TRBD1. The CDR3 has 17 residues. Germline loops: CDR1 SEHNR, CDR2 FQNEAQ (reference sequence). V lost 1 base and J lost 3; bases outside the gene matches: 12. The CDR3 region is CASSLGGQAGRDYEQYF. CDR3 bases: TGTGCCAGCAGCTTAGGCGGACAGGCGGGTCGGGACTACGAGCAGTACTTC.

V gene TRBV28 combines with J gene TRBJ2-5, with 13 bases lining up with TRBD2. CDR3 size: 17 residues. V dropped 3 bases and J dropped 5; count of bases not matched to a gene: 9. The germline V gene encodes CDR1 MDHEN and CDR2 SYDVKM. CDR3 coding DNA: TGTGCCAGCAGTTTGCAACTAGCGGGGGGGCTCGGTGAGACCCAGTACTTC. It yields the protein CASSLQLAGGLGETQYF.

This clone was recorded once. The rearrangement joins TRBV7-2 to TRBJ2-7; 9 bases agree with TRBD1. This CDR3 spans 15 amino acids. The V gene's germline CDR1 is SGHTA and CDR2 FQGNSA. Unmatched junction bases numbered 8, after V lost 5 bases and J lost 3 bases. CDR3 loop: CASSHTPGQGYEQYF. The CDR3 DNA sequence: TGTGCCAGCAGCCATACACCGGGACAGGGCTACGAGCAGTACTTC.

The V call is TRBV11-2, the J call TRBJ2-2, with no clear D. V was pared by 1 base and J by 3 bases, with 12 bases between. The CDR3 length is 16 residues. Per the germline V gene, CDR1 is SGHAT and CDR2 is FQNNGV. The CDR3 loop reads CASSLGIGVDTGELFF. CDR3 nucleotide sequence: TGTGCCAGCAGCTTAGGTATCGGAGTGGACACCGGGGAGCTGTTTTTT. The full variable domain, completed using reference TRBV11-2 and TRBJ2-2, is EAGVAQSPRYKIIEKRQSVAFWCNPISGHATLYWYQQILGQGPKLLIQFQNNGVVDDSQLPKDRFSAERLKGVDSTLKIQPAKLEDSAVYLCASSLGIGVDTGELFFGEGSRLTVL.